This T cell receptor beta chain stems from a study of shared clonotypes between healthy human individuals. Overall study: The plates for each donor numbered three CD4 naive, three CD4 memory, two CD8 naive and one CD8 memory.

Assay: immunoSEQ multiplex PCR; the TCRdb copy retains only in-frame clones and omits some. Of about 1 million clones listed, about 75% are singletons. Of note for this clone: Other nucleotide sequences from this sample produce the same CDR3.

Material for sequencing was memory CD4+ T cells sorted from blood. As for subset: CD45RA-negative fraction. This clonotype was obtained from a young man in good health.

CDR3 sequence (DNA): TGTGCCAGCAGCAGGGACAGCACCGGGGAGCTGTTTTTT. Translating gives CASSRDSTGELFF. The genes are TRBV5-4 and TRBJ2-2, with 7 nucleotides matching TRBD1. This CDR3 contains 13 residues. Germline CDR1 and CDR2: SGHNT and YYREEE (reference sequence). J was trimmed by 4 bases and V by 4 bases; bases with no gene match: 1.